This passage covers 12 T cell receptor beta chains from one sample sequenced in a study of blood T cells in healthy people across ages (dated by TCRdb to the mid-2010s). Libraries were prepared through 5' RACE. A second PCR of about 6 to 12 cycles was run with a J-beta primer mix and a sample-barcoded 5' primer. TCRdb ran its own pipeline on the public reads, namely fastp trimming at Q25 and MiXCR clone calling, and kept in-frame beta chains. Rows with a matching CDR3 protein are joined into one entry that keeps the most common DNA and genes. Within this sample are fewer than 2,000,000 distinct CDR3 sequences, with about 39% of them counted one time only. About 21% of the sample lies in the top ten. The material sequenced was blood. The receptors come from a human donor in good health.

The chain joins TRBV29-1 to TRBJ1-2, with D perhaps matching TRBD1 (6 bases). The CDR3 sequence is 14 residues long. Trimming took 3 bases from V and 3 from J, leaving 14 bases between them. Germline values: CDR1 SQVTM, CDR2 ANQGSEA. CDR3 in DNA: TGCAGCGTTGACCGGCAGGGGACCGACTATGGCTACACCTTC. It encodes CSVDRQGTDYGYTF.

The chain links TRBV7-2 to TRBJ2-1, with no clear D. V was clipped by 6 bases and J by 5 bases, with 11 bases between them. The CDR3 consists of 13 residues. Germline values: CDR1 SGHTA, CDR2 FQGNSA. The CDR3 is CASSTPLDNEQFF. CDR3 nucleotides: TGTGCCAGCAGTACTCCCCTGGACAATGAGCAGTTCTTC.

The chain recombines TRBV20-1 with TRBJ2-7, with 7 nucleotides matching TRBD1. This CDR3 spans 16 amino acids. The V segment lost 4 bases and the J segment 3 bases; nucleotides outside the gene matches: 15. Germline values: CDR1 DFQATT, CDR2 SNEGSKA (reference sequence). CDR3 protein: CSANPPRQGRNYEQYF. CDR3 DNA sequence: TGCAGTGCTAATCCCCCCCGACAGGGCAGGAACTACGAGCAGTACTTC.

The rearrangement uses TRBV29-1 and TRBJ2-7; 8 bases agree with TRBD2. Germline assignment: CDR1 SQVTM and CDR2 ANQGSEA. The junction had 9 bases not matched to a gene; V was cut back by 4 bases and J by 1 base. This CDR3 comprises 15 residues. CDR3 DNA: TGCAGCGTTGTGCCCCGGGAGGGTACTTCCTACGAGCAGTACTTC. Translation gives CSVVPREGTSYEQYF.

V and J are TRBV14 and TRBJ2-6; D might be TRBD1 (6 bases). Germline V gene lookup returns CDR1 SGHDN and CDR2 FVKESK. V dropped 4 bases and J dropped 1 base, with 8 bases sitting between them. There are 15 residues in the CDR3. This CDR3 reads CASSRGQSGANVLTF. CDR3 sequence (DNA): TGTGCCAGCAGCCGAGGACAGTCTGGGGCCAACGTCCTGACTTTC.

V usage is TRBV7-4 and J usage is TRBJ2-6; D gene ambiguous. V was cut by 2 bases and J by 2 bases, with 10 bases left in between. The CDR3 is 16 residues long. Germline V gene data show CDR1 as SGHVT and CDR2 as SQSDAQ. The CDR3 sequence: CASSLCRAPGANVLTF. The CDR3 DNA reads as TGTGCCAGCAGCTTATGTAGGGCGCCTGGGGCCAACGTCCTGACTTTC.

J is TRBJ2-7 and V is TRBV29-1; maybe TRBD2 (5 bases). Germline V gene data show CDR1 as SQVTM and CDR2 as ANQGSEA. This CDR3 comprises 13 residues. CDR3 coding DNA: TGCACCTATCCCGGGGAGAGAGGGTCCGAGCAGTACTTC. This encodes CTYPGERGSEQYF.

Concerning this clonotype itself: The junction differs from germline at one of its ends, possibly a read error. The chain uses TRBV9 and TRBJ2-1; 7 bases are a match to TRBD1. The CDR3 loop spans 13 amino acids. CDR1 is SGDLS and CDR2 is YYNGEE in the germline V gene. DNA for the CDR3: TGTGCCAGCTCAGGGGGACCCTACAGTGAGCAGTTCTTC. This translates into CASSGGPYSEQFF.

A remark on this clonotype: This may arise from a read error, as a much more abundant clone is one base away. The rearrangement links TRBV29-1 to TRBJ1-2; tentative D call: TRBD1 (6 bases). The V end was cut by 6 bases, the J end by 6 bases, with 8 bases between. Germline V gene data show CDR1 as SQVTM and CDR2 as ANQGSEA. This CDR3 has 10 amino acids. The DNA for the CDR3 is TGCAGCGTGGACAGCGATGGCTACACCTTC. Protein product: CSVDSDGYTF.

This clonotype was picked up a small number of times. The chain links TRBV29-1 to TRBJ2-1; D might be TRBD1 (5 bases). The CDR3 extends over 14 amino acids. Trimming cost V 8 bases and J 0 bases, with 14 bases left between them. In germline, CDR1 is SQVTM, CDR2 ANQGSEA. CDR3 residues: CSSTRVTSYNEQFF. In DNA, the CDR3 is TGCAGCTCAACCAGGGTTACCTCCTACAATGAGCAGTTCTTC.

The DNA of the CDR3 is TGTGCCAGCAGCCAAGATCGGATCAATGAGCAGTTCTTC. Amino acids: CASSQDRINEQFF. The chain couples TRBV3-1 to TRBJ2-1; no reliable D call. The length of the CDR3 is 13 residues. CDR1 is LGHDT, CDR2 YNNKEL, per germline (reference sequence). Trimming cost V 0 bases and J 6 bases, with 6 bases left between them.

CDR3 in DNA: TGCGCCAGCAGCCAAGTATCTGAGACTAGCAAGGAGACCCAGTACTTC. Translating it yields CASSQVSETSKETQYF. This sequence joins TRBV4-3 and TRBJ2-5; 7 positions match TRBD2. Germline loops: CDR1 LGHNA, CDR2 YSLEER. V lost 1 base to trimming and J lost 5 bases; unmatched junction nucleotides: 10. The CDR3 has 16 residues.